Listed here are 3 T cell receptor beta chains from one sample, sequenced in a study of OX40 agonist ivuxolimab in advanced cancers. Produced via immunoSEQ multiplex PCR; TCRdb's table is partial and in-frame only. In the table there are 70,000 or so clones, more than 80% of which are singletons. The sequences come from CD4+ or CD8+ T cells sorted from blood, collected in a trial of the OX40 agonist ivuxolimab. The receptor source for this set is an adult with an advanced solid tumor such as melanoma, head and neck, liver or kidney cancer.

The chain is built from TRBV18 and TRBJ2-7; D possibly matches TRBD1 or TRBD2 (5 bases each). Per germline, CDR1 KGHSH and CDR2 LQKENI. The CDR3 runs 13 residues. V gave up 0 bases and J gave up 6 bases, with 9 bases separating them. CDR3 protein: CASSPPGDSEQYF. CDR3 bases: TGTGCCAGCTCACCACCGGGGGATAGCGAGCAGTACTTC.

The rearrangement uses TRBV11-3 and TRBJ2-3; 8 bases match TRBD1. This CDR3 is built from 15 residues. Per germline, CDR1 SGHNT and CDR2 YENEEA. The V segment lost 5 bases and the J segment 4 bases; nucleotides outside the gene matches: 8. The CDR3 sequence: CASSPTDREADTQYF. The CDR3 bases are TGTGCCAGCAGCCCCACGGACAGGGAGGCAGATACGCAGTATTTT.

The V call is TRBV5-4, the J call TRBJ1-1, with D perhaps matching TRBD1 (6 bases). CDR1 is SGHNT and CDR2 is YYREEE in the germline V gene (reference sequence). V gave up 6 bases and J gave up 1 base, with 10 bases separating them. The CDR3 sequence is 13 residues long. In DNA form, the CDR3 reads TGTGCCAGCACCGGACAGCCGAACACTGAAGCTTTCTTT. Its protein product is CASTGQPNTEAFF.